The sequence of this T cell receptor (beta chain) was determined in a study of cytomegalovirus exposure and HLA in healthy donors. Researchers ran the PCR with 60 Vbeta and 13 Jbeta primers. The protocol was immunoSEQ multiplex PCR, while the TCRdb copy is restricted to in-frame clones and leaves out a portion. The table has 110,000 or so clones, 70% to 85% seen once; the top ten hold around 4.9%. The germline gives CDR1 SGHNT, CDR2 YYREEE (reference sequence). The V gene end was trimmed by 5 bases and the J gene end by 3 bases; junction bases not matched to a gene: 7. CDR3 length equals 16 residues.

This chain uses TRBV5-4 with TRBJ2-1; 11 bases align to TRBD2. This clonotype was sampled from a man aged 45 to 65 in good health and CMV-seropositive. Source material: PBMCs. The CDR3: CASRATSGGFYNEQFF. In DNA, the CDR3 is TGTGCCAGCAGGGCTACTAGCGGGGGTTTCTACAATGAGCAGTTCTTC. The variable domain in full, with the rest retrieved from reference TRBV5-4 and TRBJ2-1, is ETGVTQSPTHLIKTRGQQVTLRCSSQSGHNTVSWYQQALGQGPQFIFQYYREEENGRGNFPPRFSGLQFPNYSSELNVNALELDDSALYLCASRATSGGFYNEQFFGPGTRLTVL.